These T cell receptor beta chains were read from a single sample in a study of cytomegalovirus exposure and HLA in healthy donors. Assay used: immunoSEQ multiplex PCR; TCRdb lists only in-frame clones, some missing. The sample yields fewer than 120,000 clones, over 60% seen once. Sequences were obtained from PBMCs. The source is a woman in her twenties or thirties in good health and CMV-seronegative. Each CDR3 is given without its conserved first and last residue. The D gene is left open where the match is weak.

j_call d_call v_call cdr3_aa
TRBJ2-1 . TRBV7-2 ASSPGTTYNEQF
TRBJ2-7 TRBD2 TRBV7-2 ASSQRAGAYEQY
TRBJ1-3 . TRBV9 ASSVGGVGGNTIY
TRBJ1-2 . TRBV15 ATEKTPNYGYT
TRBJ1-2 . TRBV5-5 ASSLGVRASNYGYT
TRBJ1-6 TRBD1 TRBV4-2 ASSQKGAGNSPLH
TRBJ1-4 . TRBV6-1 ASSEWDKGNEKLF
TRBJ2-5 . TRBV4-1 ASSQERVTQETQY
TRBJ1-1 . TRBV28 ASSSGPNTEAF
TRBJ2-5 TRBD2 TRBV13 ASSSPLGLADKETQY
TRBJ1-3 TRBD1 TRBV6-6 ASSDRGIGGNTIY
TRBJ2-3 TRBD2 TRBV15 ATSRARLGGRRRVADTQY
TRBJ2-7 TRBD1 TRBV7-9 ASSPTQTGGEQY
TRBJ2-7 . TRBV6-1 ASSEAQVSYEQY
TRBJ2-3 TRBD2 TRBV5-1 ASSSVVRLAGGPDTQY
TRBJ1-5 . TRBV4-2 ASSQDPGGRNQPQH
TRBJ2-1 TRBD2 TRBV30 AWTGLLASGGFYNEQF
TRBJ2-1 . TRBV15 ATSGNNRDEQF
TRBJ1-1 TRBD1 TRBV4-1 ASSQQDRAVAEAF
TRBJ1-6 . TRBV21-1 ASSKAVESSYNSPLH
TRBJ1-1 . TRBV6-1 ASSSGQLNTEAF
TRBJ1-1 . TRBV2 ASSFLSLTEAF
TRBJ2-7 . TRBV6-1 ASSRGAYNEQY
TRBJ1-1 . TRBV6-5 ASSYSSLGRGSEAF
TRBJ1-1 . TRBV4-2 ASSQDLQGGAF
TRBJ1-1 TRBD1 TRBV7-8 ASSPNYRGKNTEAF
TRBJ2-2 . TRBV5-1 ASIPGDTGELF
TRBJ1-5 TRBD1 TRBV2 ASSEQDRAGQPQH
TRBJ2-7 TRBD1 TRBV30 AWRPGQSGYEQY
TRBJ2-7 TRBD1 TRBV10-3 AISLPPGQSSYEQY
TRBJ2-5 . TRBV25-1 ASTGGQTKETQY
TRBJ2-3 TRBD1 TRBV9 ASSPRAGGTDTQY
TRBJ1-1 . TRBV7-8 ASSLNSRGEAF
TRBJ2-1 TRBD1 TRBV4-2 ASSQGGTVTYNEQF
TRBJ2-7 TRBD2 TRBV11-1 ASSPRVAGPSYEQY
TRBJ2-7 . TRBV30 ACLDRPTYEQY
TRBJ1-4 TRBD1 TRBV2 ASSPDRGGEKLF
TRBJ2-1 TRBD1 TRBV6-1 ASSPGTGAYNEQF
TRBJ2-7 TRBD2 TRBV6-5 ASRRLAGGSYEQY
TRBJ2-5 . TRBV5-1 ASSLGAGSETQY
TRBJ2-1 . TRBV28 ASIGGGPGFNEQF
TRBJ2-3 . TRBV29-1 SFRARGEVTDTQY
TRBJ2-7 TRBD1 TRBV27 ATSNRGTYEQY
TRBJ2-1 TRBD2 TRBV7-6 ASSLRREGDNEQF